This T cell receptor (beta chain) was sequenced in a study of blood T cell repertoires in COVID-19. Whole-study context: T cells, B-cell-depleted T cells, or PBMCs provided the cDNA or gDNA that served as material.

Individuals drawn from 24 US areas were roughly 18 to 100 years old. Methods used by the authors: By means of reference gene primer amplification, nucleated cell counts were estimated. Sequencing used immunoSEQ multiplex PCR; TCRdb keeps in-frame clones, though not all of them. That table furnishes V, J and clone size, whereas the DNA furnished D and trimming. The data show around 250,000 clones, approximately 89% seen once. This CDR3 has 13 residues. With 5 bases removed from V and 10 bases from J, the gap between germline ends came to 15 bases. CDR1 and CDR2 (germline): MDHEN, SYDVKM. The receptor's source is a woman in her thirties or forties who had been exposed to COVID-19. The chain joins TRBV28 to TRBJ1-3, with D tentatively TRBD1 (5 bases). The sample consisted of PBMCs or T cells enriched from blood (not recorded which). In DNA, the CDR3 is TGTGCCAGCAGTCCCGGGACTGTTATGACCATATATTTT. It specifies CASSPGTVMTIYF.